What follows are 8 T cell receptor beta chains derived from one specimen sequenced in a study of T-cell reconstitution after alpha-beta-depleted transplantation in children. The TCRbeta library incorporated unique molecular identifiers. TCRdb re-derived calls from the PCR reads in MiXCR, one entry per CDR3 protein. The data show approximately 240,000 distinct CDR3 sequences, approximately 11% seen once. Sequencing used PBMCs, obtained before TCRalphabeta/CD19-depleted stem cell transplant. The receptors come from a child under two years old with acute myeloid leukemia, due to receive a stem cell transplant.

There are many counts of this clonotype. V and J are TRBV29-1 and TRBJ1-1; D unclear. The CDR3 is 12 residues long. V lost 5 bases and J lost 1, with 8 bases in between. CDR1 and CDR2 from the germline V gene are SQVTM and ANQGSEA. As DNA, the CDR3 is TGCAGCGTTTACCCGGGGAACACTGAAGCTTTCTTT. It is translated as CSVYPGNTEAFF.

This clonotype has a count of ten or more. This chain connects TRBV12-3 or TRBV12-4 to TRBJ1-4; D gene uncertain. Trimming stripped 3 bases from V and 5 bases from J, with 10 bases between. The length of the CDR3 is 14 residues. For the CDR3, the DNA is TGTGCCAGCAGTTTGGGAGTCAGCAATGAAAAACTGTTTTTT. This gives the protein CASSLGVSNEKLFF.

Note on this clonotype: A read error is possible here, since a much larger clone lies one base away. The chain links TRBV7-2 to TRBJ2-1, with a weak D call TRBD2 (5 bases). In germline, CDR1 is SGHTA, CDR2 FQGNSA. The CDR3 has 15 amino acids. The CDR3 nucleotides read TGTGCCAACAGCTTATTCAGGAGTACGGGGAATGAGCAGTTCTTC. Amino acid sequence: CANSLFRSTGNEQFF.

This clonotype was observed at least ten times. This sequence joins TRBV7-8 and TRBJ2-7; 8 nucleotides line up with TRBD1. This CDR3 region has 13 residues. The V and J ends lost 3 bases and 4 bases, in that order; junction bases with no gene match: 2. Germline V CDR1 and CDR2: SGHVS, FQNEAQ. The CDR3, as DNA: TGTGCCAGCAGCTTCAACAGGGGGTACGAGCAGTACTTC. This translates into CASSFNRGYEQYF.

This clonotype occurred many times. The V and J genes are TRBV29-1 and TRBJ2-7; 8 bases line up with TRBD1. The V gene end was trimmed by 7 bases and the J gene end by 5 bases; junction bases not matched to a gene: 13. The V gene's germline CDR1 is SQVTM and CDR2 ANQGSEA. The CDR3 totals 14 residues. CDR3 sequence reads: CSALSDRESNEQYF. The CDR3 DNA reads as TGCAGCGCCCTCTCGGACAGGGAGTCTAACGAGCAGTACTTC.

This clonotype was found many times. The genes are TRBV12-3 or TRBV12-4 and TRBJ1-6, with D unclear. V was cut by 3 bases and J by 10 bases, with 16 bases left in between. This CDR3 comprises 15 residues. The CDR3 DNA sequence: TGTGCCAGCAGTTTCGATGCCGACGGTGACTCACCCCTCCACTTT. Its protein product is CASSFDADGDSPLHF.

This clonotype was counted ten times or more. The chain uses TRBV20-1 and TRBJ1-5; D gene uncertain. Between the trimmed V and J ends, which lost 0 bases and 0 bases, there was a span of 21 bases. Germline V gene sequence: CDR1 DFQATT, CDR2 SNEGSKA (reference sequence). This CDR3 has 19 amino acids. The CDR3 DNA sequence: TGCAGTGCTAGAGAATGGATTAGTAACCAGTACCTTAGCAATCAGCCCCAGCATTTT. Its translation is CSAREWISNQYLSNQPQHF.

This clonotype appeared many times. The chain carries TRBV5-1 and TRBJ2-2, with 11 bases fitting TRBD2. This CDR3 contains 16 residues. Germline trimming cut 3 bases from V and 1 base from J; bases unmatched to any gene: 2. CDR1 is SGHRS and CDR2 is YFSETQ in the germline V gene. The CDR3 sequence is CASSWGTSGNTGELFF. CDR3 DNA: TGCGCCAGCAGCTGGGGGACTAGCGGGAACACCGGGGAGCTGTTTTTT.